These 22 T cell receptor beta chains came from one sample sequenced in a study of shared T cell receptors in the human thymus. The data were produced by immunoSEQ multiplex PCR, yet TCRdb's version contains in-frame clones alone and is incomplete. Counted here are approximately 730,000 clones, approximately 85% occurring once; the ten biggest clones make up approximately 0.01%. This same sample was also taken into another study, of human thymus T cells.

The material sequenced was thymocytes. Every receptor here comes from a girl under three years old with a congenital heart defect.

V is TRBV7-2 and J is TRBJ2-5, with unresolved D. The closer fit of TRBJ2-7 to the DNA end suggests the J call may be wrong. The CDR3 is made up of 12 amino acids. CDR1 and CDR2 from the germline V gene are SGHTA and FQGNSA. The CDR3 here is CASSPIRYEQYF. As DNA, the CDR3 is TGTGCCAGCAGCCCAATCCGGTACGAGCAGTACTTC.

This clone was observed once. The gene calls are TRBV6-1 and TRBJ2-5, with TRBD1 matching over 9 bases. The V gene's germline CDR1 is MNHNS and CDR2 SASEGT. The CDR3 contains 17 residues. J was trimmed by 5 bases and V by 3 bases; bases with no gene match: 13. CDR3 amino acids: CASSEVPGQGFSETQYF. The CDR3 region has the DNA TGTGCCAGCAGTGAGGTTCCCGGACAGGGGTTCTCCGAGACCCAGTACTTC.

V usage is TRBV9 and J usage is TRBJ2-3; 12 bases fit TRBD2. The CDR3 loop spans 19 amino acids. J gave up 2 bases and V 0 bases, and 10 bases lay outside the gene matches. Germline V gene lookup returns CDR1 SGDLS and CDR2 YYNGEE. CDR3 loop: CASSVAKLAGGLDTDTQYF. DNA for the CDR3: TGTGCCAGCAGCGTAGCTAAACTAGCGGGGGGACTAGACACAGATACGCAGTATTTT.

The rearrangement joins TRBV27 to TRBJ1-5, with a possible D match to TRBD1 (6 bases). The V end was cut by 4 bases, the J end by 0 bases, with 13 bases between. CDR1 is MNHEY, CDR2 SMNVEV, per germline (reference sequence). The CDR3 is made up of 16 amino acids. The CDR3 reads CASSSRTVHSNQPQHF. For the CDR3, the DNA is TGTGCCAGCAGTTCCAGGACAGTTCATAGCAATCAGCCCCAGCATTTT.

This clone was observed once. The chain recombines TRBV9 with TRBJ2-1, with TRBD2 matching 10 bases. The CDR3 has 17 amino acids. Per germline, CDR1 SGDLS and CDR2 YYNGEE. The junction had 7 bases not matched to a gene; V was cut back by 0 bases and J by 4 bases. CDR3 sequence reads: CASSVGGGLARYNEQFF. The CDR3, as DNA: TGTGCCAGCAGCGTAGGGGGGGGACTAGCGAGATACAATGAGCAGTTCTTC.

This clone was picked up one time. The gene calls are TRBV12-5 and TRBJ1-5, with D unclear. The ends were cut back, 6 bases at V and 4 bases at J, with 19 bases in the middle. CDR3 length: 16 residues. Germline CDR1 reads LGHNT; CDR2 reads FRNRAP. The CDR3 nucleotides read TGTGCTAGTGGAAATCAGGTGGCCCGAGGGAATCAGCCCCAGCATTTT. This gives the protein CASGNQVARGNQPQHF.

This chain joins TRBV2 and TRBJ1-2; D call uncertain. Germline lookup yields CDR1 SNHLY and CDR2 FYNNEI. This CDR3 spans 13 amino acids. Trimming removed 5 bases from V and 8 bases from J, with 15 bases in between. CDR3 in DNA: TGTGCCAGCAGTAGGTCCGGGAAGCGGGGCTACACCTTC. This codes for CASSRSGKRGYTF. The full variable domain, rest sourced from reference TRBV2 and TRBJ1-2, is EPEVTQTPSHQVTQMGQEVILRCVPISNHLYFYWYRQILGQKVEFLVSFYNNEISEKSEIFDDQFSVERPDGSNFTLKIRSTKLEDSAMYFCASSRSGKRGYTFGSGTRLTVV.

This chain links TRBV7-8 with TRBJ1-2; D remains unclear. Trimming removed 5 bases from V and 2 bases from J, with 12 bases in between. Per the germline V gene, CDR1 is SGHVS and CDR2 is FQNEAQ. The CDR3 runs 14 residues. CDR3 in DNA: TGTGCCAGCAGCACCAGGACGGGAAACTATGGCTACACCTTC. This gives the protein CASSTRTGNYGYTF.

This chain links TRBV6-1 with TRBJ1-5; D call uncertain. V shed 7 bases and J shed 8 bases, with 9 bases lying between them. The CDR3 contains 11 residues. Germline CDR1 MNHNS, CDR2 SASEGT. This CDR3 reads CASTTGEPQHF. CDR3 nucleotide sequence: TGTGCCAGCACCACGGGAGAGCCCCAGCATTTT.

Here the CDR3 DNA reads TGTGCCAGCAGTGACGGGGGTCCGGACGTATTACAGGGGGGTGAAAAACTGTTTTTT. Amino acid sequence: CASSDGGPDVLQGGEKLFF. This sequence joins TRBV6-1 and TRBJ1-4, with 8 bases identical to TRBD1. CDR3 length equals 19 residues. Germline V gene data show CDR1 as MNHNS and CDR2 as SASEGT. J was trimmed by 7 bases and V by 3 bases; bases with no gene match: 19.

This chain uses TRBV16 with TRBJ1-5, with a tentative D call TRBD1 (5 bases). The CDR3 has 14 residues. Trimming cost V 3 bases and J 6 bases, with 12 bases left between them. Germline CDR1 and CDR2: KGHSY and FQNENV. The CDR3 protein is CASSHQGLGQPQHF. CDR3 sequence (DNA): TGTGCCAGCAGCCACCAGGGCTTGGGTCAGCCCCAGCATTTT.

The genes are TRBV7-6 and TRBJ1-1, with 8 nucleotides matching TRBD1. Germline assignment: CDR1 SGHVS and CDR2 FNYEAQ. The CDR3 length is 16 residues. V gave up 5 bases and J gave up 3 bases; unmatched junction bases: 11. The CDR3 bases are TGTGCCAGCAGCCCAGAAAAGACAGGGGAGCACACTGAAGCTTTCTTT. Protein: CASSPEKTGEHTEAFF.

The CDR3 here is CASSSLPGLAGGPGETQYF. Written as DNA, the CDR3 is TGCGCCAGCAGCTCGCTCCCAGGACTAGCGGGGGGGCCAGGGGAGACCCAGTACTTC. V and J are TRBV5-1 and TRBJ2-5; 15 bases match TRBD2. CDR3 length: 19 amino acids. Germline V gene lookup returns CDR1 SGHRS and CDR2 YFSETQ. The junction had 14 bases not matched to a gene; V was cut back by 3 bases and J by 5 bases. The entire variable domain, with the rest obtained from reference TRBV5-1 and TRBJ2-5, is as follows: KAGVTQTPRYLIKTRGQQVTLSCSPISGHRSVSWYQQTPGQGLQFLFEYFSETQRNKGNFPGRFSGRQFSNSRSEMNVSTLELGDSALYLCASSSLPGLAGGPGETQYFGPGTRLLVL.

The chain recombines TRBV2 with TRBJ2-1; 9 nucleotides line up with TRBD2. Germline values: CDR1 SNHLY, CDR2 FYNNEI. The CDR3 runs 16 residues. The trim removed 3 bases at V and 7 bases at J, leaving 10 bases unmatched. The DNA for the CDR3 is TGTGCCAGCAGTGATTTCTCGGCGGGGGGGAGGAATGAGCAGTTCTTC. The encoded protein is CASSDFSAGGRNEQFF.

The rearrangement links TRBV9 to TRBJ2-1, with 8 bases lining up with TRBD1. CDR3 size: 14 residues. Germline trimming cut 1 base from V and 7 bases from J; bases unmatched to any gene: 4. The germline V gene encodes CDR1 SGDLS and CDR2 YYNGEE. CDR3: CASSVPDRGNEQFF. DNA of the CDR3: TGTGCCAGCAGCGTACCCGACAGGGGTAATGAGCAGTTCTTC.

The CDR3 loop is CASSILPQAANTGELFF. Written as DNA, the CDR3 is TGTGCCAGTAGTATACTCCCGCAAGCCGCGAACACCGGGGAGCTGTTTTTT. This chain connects TRBV19 to TRBJ2-2; D gene ambiguous. The CDR3 loop spans 17 amino acids. Germline loops: CDR1 LNHDA, CDR2 SQIVND (reference sequence). V gave up 2 bases and J gave up 0 bases, with 13 bases separating them. The full variable domain, its missing parts supplied by reference TRBV19 and TRBJ2-2, is DGGITQSPKYLFRKEGQNVTLSCEQNLNHDAMYWYRQDPGQGLRLIYYSQIVNDFQKGDIAEGYSVSREKKESFPLTVTSAQKNPTAFYLCASSILPQAANTGELFFGEGSRLTVL.

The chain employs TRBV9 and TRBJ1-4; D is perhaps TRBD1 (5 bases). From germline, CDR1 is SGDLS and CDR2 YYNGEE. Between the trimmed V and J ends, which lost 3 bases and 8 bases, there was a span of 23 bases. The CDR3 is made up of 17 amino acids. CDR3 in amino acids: CASSARNFQGYEEKLFF. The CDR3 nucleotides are TGTGCCAGCAGCGCACGAAACTTTCAGGGTTATGAAGAAAAACTGTTTTTT.

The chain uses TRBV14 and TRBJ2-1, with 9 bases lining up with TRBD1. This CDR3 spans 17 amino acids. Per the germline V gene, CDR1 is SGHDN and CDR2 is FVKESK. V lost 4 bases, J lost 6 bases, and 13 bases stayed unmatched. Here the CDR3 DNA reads TGTGCCAGCAGCCGACAAGACCGGGACAGGGTATCCAATGAGCAGTTCTTC. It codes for CASSRQDRDRVSNEQFF.

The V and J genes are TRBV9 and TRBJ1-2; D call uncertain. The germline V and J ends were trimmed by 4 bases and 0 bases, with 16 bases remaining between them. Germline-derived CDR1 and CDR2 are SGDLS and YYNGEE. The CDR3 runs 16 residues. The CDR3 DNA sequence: TGTGCCAGCAGCTTGTCCCACTCGCGGGCTAACTATGGCTACACCTTC. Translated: CASSLSHSRANYGYTF.

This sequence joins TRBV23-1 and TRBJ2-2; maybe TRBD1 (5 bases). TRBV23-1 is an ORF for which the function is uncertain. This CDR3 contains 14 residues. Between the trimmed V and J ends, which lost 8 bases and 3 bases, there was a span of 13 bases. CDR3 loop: CASRPKGDTGELFF. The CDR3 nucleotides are TGCGCCAGCCGACCAAAAGGGGACACCGGGGAGCTGTTTTTT.

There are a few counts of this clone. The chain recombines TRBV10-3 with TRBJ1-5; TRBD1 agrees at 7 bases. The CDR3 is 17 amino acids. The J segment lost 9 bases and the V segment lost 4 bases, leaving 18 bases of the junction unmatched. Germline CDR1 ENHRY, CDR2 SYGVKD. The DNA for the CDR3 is TGTGCCATCAGTGCTTGGTTCGGAGGGGGCTCCGTCTTGCCCCAGCATTTT. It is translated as CAISAWFGGGSVLPQHF.

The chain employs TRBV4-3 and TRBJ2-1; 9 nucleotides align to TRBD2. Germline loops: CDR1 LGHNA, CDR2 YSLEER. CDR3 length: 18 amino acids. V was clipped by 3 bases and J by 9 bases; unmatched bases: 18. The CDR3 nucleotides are TGCGCCAGCAGCCAGGGGGTACGGAATAGCCGGCGGGAGGGTGAGCAGTTCTTC. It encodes CASSQGVRNSRREGEQFF.